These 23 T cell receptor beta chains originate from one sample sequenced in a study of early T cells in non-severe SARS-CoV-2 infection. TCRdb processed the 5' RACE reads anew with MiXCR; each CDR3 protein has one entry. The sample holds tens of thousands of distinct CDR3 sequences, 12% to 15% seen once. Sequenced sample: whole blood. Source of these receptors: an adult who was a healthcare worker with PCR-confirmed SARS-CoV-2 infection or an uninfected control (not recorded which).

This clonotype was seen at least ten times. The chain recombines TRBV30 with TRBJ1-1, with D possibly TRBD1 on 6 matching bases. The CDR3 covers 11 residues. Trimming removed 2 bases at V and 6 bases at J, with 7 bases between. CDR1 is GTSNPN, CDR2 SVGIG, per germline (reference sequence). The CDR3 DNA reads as TGTGCCTGGAGTTGGGGGCCTGAAGCTTTCTTT. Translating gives CAWSWGPEAFF.

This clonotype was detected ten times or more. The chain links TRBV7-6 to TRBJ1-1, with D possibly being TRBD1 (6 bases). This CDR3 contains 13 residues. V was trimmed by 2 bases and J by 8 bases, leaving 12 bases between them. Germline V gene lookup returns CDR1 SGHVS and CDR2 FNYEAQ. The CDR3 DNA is TGTGCCAGCAGCTTAAAACCCGGGACAGAAGCTTTCTTT. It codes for CASSLKPGTEAFF.

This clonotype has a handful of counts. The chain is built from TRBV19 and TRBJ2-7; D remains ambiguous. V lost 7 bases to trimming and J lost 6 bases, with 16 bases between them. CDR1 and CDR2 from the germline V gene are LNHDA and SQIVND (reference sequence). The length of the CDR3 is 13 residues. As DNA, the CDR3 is TGTGCCAGTACCCCCTCGGCCTGGGCCGAGCAGTACTTC. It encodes CASTPSAWAEQYF. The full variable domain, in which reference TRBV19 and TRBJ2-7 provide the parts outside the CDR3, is DGGITQSPKYLFRKEGQNVTLSCEQNLNHDAMYWYRQDPGQGLRLIYYSQIVNDFQKGDIAEGYSVSREKKESFPLTVTSAQKNPTAFYLCASTPSAWAEQYFGPGTRLTVT.

CDR3 region: CASSQGLAADTQYF. The CDR3 DNA reads as TGTGCCAGCAGCCAGGGACTAGCGGCAGATACGCAGTATTTT. The rearrangement joins TRBV7-6 to TRBJ2-3; 11 bases fit TRBD2. Per the germline V gene, CDR1 is SGHVS and CDR2 is FNYEAQ. This CDR3 contains 14 residues. The ends lost 5 bases at V and 4 bases at J; junction bases unmatched: 2.

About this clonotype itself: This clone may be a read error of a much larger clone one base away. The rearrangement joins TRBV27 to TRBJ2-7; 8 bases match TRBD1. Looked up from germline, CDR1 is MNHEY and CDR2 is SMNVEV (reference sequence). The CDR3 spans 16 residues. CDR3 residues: CASSPPGDRSSYELYF. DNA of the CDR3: TGTGCCAGCAGTCCCCCCGGGGACAGGAGCTCCTACGAGCTGTACTTC.

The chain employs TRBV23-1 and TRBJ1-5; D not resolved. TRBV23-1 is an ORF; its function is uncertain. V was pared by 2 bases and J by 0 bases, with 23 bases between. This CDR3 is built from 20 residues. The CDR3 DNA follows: TGCGCCAGCAGTCAAGGGCCCTTCCGAAGGGTTGGGGATAGCAATCAGCCCCAGCATTTT. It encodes CASSQGPFRRVGDSNQPQHF.

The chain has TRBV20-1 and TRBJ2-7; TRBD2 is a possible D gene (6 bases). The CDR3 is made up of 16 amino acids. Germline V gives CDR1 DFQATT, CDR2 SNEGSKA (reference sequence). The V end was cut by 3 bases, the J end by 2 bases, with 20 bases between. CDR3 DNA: TGCAGTGCTAGGCCCCCCGCAGCGGGCCAACCCTACGAGCAGTACTTC. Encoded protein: CSARPPAAGQPYEQYF.

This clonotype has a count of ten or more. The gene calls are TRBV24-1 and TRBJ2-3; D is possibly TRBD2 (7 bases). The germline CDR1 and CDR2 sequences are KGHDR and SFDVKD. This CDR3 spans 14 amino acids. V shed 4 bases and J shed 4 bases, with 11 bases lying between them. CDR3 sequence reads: CATSEGGGADTQYF. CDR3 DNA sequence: TGTGCCACCAGTGAGGGAGGGGGTGCAGATACGCAGTATTTT.

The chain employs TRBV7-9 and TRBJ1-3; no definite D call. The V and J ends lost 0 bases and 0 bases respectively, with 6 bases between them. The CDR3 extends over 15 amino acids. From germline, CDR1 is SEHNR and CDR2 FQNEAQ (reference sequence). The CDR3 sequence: CASSLAVNSGNTIYF. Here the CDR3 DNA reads TGTGCCAGCAGCTTAGCCGTTAACTCTGGAAACACCATATATTTT.

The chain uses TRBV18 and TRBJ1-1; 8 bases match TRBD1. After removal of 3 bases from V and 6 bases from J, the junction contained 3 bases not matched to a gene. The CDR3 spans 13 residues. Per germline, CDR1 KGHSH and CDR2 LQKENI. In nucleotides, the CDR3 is TGTGCCAGCTCACCTGACAGGGGCTCTGAAGCTTTCTTT. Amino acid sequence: CASSPDRGSEAFF.

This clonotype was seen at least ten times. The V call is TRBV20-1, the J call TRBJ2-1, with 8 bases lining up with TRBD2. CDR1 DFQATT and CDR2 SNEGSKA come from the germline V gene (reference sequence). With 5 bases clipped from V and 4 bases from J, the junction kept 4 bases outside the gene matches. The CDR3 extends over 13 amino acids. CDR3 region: CSAVGTSYNEQFF. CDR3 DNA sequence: TGCAGTGCTGTCGGGACTAGTTACAATGAGCAGTTCTTC.

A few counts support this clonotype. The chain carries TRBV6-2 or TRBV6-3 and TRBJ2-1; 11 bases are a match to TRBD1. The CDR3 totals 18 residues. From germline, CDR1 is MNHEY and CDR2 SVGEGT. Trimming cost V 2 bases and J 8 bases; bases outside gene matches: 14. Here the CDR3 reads CASSYNPGQGGWGDEQFF. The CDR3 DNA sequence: TGTGCCAGCAGTTACAATCCGGGACAGGGGGGTTGGGGCGATGAGCAGTTCTTC.

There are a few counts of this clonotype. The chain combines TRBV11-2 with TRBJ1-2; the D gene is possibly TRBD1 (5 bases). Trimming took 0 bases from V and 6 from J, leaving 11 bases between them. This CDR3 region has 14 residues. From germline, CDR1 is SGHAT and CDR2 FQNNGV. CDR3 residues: CASSLDTGRHGYTF. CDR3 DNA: TGTGCCAGCAGCTTAGATACGGGACGGCATGGCTACACCTTC.

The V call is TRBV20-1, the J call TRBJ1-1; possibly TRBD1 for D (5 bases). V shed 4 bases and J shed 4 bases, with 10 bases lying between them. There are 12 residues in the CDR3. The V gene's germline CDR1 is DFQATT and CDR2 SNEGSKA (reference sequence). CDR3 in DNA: TGCAGTGCTATGGGGGTCAGCACTGAAGCTTTCTTT. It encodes CSAMGVSTEAFF.

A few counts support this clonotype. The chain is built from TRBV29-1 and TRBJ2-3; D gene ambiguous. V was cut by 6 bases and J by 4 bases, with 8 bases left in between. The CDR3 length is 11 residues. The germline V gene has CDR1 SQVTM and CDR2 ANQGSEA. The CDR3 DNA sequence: TGCAGCGTGAAAGAGCCAGATACGCAGTATTTT. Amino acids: CSVKEPDTQYF.

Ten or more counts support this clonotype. The CDR3 loop is CASSEGSGAETEAFF. CDR3 DNA sequence: TGTGCCAGCAGTGAAGGGTCAGGGGCAGAAACTGAAGCTTTCTTT. The chain is built from TRBV6-4 and TRBJ1-1; D might be TRBD1 (6 bases). Germline V gene sequence: CDR1 MRHNA, CDR2 SNTAGT. Trimming cost V 3 bases and J 5 bases, with 16 bases left between them. The length of the CDR3 is 15 residues.

The DNA of the CDR3 is TGTGCCAGCAGCTACCAAGGGTACACAGTTGAGGGCGATGGGGTAGACACTGAAGCTTTCTTT. As protein: CASSYQGYTVEGDGVDTEAFF. The J gene is TRBJ1-1, the V gene TRBV28; the D is unclear. Trimming shortened V by 6 bases and J by 3 bases, and 35 bases separated the two germline ends. The germline gives CDR1 MDHEN, CDR2 SYDVKM. The CDR3 extends over 21 amino acids.

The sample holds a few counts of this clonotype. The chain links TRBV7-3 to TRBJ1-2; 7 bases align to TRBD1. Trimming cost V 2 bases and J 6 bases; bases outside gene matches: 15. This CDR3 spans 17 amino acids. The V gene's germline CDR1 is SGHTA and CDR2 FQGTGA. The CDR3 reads CASSLGPAESGTDGYTF. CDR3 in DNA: TGTGCCAGCAGCTTAGGTCCCGCCGAGTCGGGGACAGATGGCTACACCTTC.

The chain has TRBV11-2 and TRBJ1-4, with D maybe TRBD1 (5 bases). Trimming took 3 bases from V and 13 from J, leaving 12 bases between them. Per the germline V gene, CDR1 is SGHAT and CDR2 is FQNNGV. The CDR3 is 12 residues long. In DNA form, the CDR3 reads TGTGCCAGCAGCTTGGCCCAAGGGACACTGTTTTTT. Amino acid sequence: CASSLAQGTLFF. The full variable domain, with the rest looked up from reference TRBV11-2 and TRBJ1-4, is EAGVAQSPRYKIIEKRQSVAFWCNPISGHATLYWYQQILGQGPKLLIQFQNNGVVDDSQLPKDRFSAERLKGVDSTLKIQPAKLEDSAVYLCASSLAQGTLFFGSGTQLSVL.

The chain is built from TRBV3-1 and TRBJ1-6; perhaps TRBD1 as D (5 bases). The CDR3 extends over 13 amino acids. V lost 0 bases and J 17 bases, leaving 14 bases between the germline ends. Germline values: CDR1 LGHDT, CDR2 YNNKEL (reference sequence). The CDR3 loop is CASSQDLGGNFHF. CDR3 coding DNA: TGTGCCAGCAGCCAAGATCTCGGGGGAAACTTCCACTTT.

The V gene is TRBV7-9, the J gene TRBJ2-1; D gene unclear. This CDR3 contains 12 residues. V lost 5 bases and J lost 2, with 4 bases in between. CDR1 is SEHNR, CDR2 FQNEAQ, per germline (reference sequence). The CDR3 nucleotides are TGTGCCAGCAGCCCGACCTACAATGAGCAGTTCTTC. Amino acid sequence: CASSPTYNEQFF. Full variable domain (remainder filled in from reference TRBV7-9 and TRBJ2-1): DTGVSQNPRHKITKRGQNVTFRCDPISEHNRLYWYRQTLGQGPEFLTYFQNEAQLEKSRLLSDRFSAERPKGSFSTLEIQRTEQGDSAMYLCASSPTYNEQFFGPGTRLTVL.

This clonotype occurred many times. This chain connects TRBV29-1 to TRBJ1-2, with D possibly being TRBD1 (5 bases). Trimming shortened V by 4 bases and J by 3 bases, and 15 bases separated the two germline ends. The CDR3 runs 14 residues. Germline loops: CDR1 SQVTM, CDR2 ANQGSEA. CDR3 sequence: CSVAPGRGDYGYTF. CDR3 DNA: TGCAGCGTTGCCCCCGGGAGAGGGGACTATGGCTACACCTTC.

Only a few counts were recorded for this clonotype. For the CDR3, the DNA is TGTGCCTGGAGCTCCCGAGAACGGGGCCTCTACGAGCAGTACTTC. Its protein product is CAWSSRERGLYEQYF. The chain carries TRBV30 and TRBJ2-7; D may correspond to TRBD1 or TRBD2 (5 bases each). The CDR3 contains 15 residues. V lost 3 bases, J lost 3 bases, and 18 bases lay in between. Germline V gives CDR1 GTSNPN, CDR2 SVGIG (reference sequence).